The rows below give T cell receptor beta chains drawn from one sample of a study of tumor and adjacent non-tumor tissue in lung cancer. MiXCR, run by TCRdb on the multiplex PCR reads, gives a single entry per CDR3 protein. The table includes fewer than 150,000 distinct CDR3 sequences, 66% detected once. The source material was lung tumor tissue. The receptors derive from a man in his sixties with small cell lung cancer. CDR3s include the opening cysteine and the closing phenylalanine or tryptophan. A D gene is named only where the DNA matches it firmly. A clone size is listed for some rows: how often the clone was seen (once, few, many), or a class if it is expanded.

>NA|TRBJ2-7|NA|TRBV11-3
CASTGQAYEQYF
TGTGCCAGCACCGGTCAGGCATACGAGCAGTACTTC
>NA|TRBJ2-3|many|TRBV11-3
CASSRSSKLLDTQYF
TGTGCCAGCAGTCGGTCTAGCAAGCTCCTGGATACGCAGTATTTT
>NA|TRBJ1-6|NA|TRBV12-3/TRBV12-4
CASSRTRDNSPLHF
TGTGCCAGCAGTCGGACACGGGATAATTCACCCCTCCACTTT
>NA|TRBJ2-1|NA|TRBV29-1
CSVELPWNEQFF
TGCAGCGTTGAGCTTCCGTGGAATGAGCAGTTCTTC
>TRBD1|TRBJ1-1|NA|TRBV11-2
CAGSLFTGTGNTEAFF
TGTGCCGGCAGCTTATTTACCGGGACAGGGAACACTGAAGCATTCTTT
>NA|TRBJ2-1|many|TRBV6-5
CASSYGPEQFF
TGTGCCAGCAGTTACGGTCCAGAGCAGTTCTTC
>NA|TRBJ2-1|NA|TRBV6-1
CASNRYNGQFF
TGTGCCAGCAACCGATACAATGGGCAGTTCTTC
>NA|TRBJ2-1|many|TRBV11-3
CASSFGQAQAGVSYSEQFF
TGTGCCAGCAGCTTTGGACAGGCTCAAGCGGGAGTCTCCTACAGTGAGCAGTTCTTC
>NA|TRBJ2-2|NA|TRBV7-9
CVSSLGPPGELLF
TGTGTCAGCAGCCTAGGACCACCCGGGGAGCTGCTTTTT
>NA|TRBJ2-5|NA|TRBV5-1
CASTYSRETQYF
TGCGCCAGCACCTATAGTAGAGAGACCCAGTACTTC
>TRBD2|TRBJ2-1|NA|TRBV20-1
CSVLLAGVGYNEQFF
TGCAGTGTTCTGCTAGCGGGAGTTGGCTACAATGAGCAGTTCTTC
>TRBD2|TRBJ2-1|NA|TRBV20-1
CCAREPGGPYNEQLF
TGCTGTGCTCGCGAGCCGGGGGGGCCCTACAATGAGCAGCTCTTC
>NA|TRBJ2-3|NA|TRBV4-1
CASCPLAPRADTQYF
TGTGCCAGCTGCCCCCTAGCGCCTCGGGCAGATACGCAGTATTTT
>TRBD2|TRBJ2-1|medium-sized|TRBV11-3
CASSLEWSSGRPGEQFF
TGTGCCAGCAGCTTAGAATGGTCTAGCGGGAGGCCGGGTGAGCAGTTCTTC
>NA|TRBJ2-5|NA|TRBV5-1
CASSLEGAAETHYF
TGCGCCAGCAGCTTGGAAGGGGCAGCAGAGACTCACTACTTC
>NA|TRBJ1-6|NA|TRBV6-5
CASSYSEAWSSPLHF
TGTGCCAGCAGTTACTCAGAGGCCTGGAGTTCACCCCTCCACTTT
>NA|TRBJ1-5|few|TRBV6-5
CASSSWVLQPQHF
TGTGCCAGCAGTTCCTGGGTGTTACAGCCCCAGCATTTT
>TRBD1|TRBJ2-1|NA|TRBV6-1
CASKGQGQRDYNVQFF
TGTGCCAGCAAGGGACAGGGGCAGCGGGACTACAATGTGCAGTTCTTC
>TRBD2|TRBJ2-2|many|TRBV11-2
CASSLRGRVNTGELFF
TGTGCCAGCAGCTTACGCGGGAGAGTCAACACCGGGGAGCTGTTTTTT
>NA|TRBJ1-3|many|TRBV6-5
CASGPGGNTIYF
TGTGCCAGCGGGCCGGGCGGAAACACCATATATTTT
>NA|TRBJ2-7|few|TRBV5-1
CASSHYGVTTYEQYF
TGCGCCAGCAGCCACTACGGGGTCACCACCTACGAGCAGTACTTC
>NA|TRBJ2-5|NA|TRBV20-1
CNAIREIRETQYF
TGTAATGCTATACGGGAGATAAGGGAGACCCAGTACTTC
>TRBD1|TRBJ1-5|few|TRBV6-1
CASSDMGQGNQPQHF
TGTGCCAGCAGTGATATGGGACAGGGCAATCAGCCCCAGCATTTT
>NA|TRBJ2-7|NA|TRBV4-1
CASRQDWLGSHYEQYF
TGCGCCAGCAGGCAAGATTGGCTAGGCTCCCATTACGAGCAGTACTTC
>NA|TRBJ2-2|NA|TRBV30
CALTGVGWNTGELFF
TGTGCCTTAACGGGGGTAGGTTGGAACACCGGGGAGCTGTTTTTT
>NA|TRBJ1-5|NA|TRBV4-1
CASSQSRNQPQHF
TGCGCCAGCAGCCAATCACGAAATCAGCCCCAGCATTTT
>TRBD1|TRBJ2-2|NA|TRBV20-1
CSARDRDRPSELFF
TGCAGTGCTAGAGACCGGGACAGGCCTTCGGAGCTCTTTTTT
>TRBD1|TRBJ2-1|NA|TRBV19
CASSTPGQGLRYRNEQFF
TGTGCCAGTAGTACCCCGGGACAGGGCTTACGTTATCGCAATGAGCAGTTCTTC
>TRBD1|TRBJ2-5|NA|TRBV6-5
CGISYSGTGVKETQYF
TGTGGCATCAGTTACTCAGGGACAGGCGTAAAAGAGACCCAGTACTTC
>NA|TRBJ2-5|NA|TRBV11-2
CASSLAPTQYF
TGTGCCAGCAGCTTAGCCCCCACCCAGTACTTC
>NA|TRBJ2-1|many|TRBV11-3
CASSFYTGNEQFF
TGTGCCAGCAGCTTCTACACGGGGAATGAGCAGTTCTTC
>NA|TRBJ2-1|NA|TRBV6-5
CVSSPGRDSSHNEQFF
TGTGTCAGCAGCCCCGGACGGGATAGCTCCCACAATGAGCAGTTCTTC
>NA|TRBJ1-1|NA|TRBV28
CDSSPAGPTVSEAFF
TGTGACAGCAGTCCCGCAGGACCCACGGTTTCTGAAGCTTTCTTT
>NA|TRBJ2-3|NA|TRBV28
CASSGARGFTDAQYF
TGTGCTAGCAGTGGCGCGAGGGGGTTCACAGATGCGCAGTATTTC
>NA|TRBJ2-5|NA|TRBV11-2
CASSVTETREYF
TGTGCCAGCAGCGTAACAGAGACCCGAGAATACTTC
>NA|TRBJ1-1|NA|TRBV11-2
CASNLVAGVNAEAFF
TGTGCCAGCAACTTAGTGGCAGGGGTGAACGCTGAAGCTTTCTTT
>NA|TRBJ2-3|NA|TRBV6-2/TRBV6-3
CVSSYNGDTQYF
TGTGTCAGCAGTTACAATGGCGATACGCAGTATTTT
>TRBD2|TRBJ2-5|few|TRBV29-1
CSVEPHARLAQETQYF
TGCAGCGTTGAACCCCACGCTCGACTAGCGCAAGAGACCCAGTACTTC
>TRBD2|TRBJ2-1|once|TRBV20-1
CSARATSGYNGQLF
TGCAGTGCTAGAGCAACTAGCGGGTACAATGGGCAGTTATTC
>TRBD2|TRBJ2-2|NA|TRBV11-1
CVCGGATGELFF
TGTGTCTGCGGGGGGGCCACCGGGGAGCTGTTTTTT
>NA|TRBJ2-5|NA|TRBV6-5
CASSLFQGGPTQETQYF
TGTGCCAGCAGTTTGTTTCAGGGAGGCCCCACTCAAGAGACCCAGTACTTC
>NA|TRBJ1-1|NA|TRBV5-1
CASSLATVGTDAFF
TGCGCCAGCAGCTTGGCGACGGTCGGCACTGATGCTTTCTTT
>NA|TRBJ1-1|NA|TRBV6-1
CANSGPINTEAFF
TGTGCCAACAGTGGACCGATCAACACTGAAGCTTTCTTT
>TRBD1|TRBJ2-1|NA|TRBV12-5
CASGPWTGDFGSYNEQFF
TGTGCTAGTGGTCCCTGGACAGGGGACTTCGGCTCCTACAATGAGCAGTTCTTC
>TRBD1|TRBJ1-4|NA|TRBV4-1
CASSQPGQTEKLFF
TGCGCCAGCAGCCAACCGGGACAGACTGAAAAACTGTTTTTT
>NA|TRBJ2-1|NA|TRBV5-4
CAGTGRYNEQFF
TGTGCCGGCACCGGGCGCTACAATGAGCAGTTCTTC
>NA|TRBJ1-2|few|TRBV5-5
CASSALGPLRDSYTF
TGTGCCAGCAGCGCCCTCGGACCTCTAAGGGATAGCTACACCTTC
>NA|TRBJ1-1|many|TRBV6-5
CASSYSNFPLYTEAFF
TGTGCCAGCAGTTACTCGAATTTCCCTCTGTACACTGAAGCTTTCTTT
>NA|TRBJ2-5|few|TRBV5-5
CASSFSGKETQYF
TGTGCCAGCAGCTTTTCCGGGAAAGAGACCCAGTACTTC
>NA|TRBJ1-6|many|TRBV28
CASRTPGTPLHF
TGTGCCAGCAGGACTCCCGGAACACCCCTCCACTTT
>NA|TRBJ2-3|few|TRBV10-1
CASSEDRSTDTQYF
TGCGCCAGCAGTGAGGACAGGAGCACAGATACGCAGTATTTT
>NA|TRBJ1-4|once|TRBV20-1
CSVSGAAIATNEKLFF
TGCAGTGTTAGTGGGGCTGCAATTGCAACTAATGAAAAACTGTTTTTT
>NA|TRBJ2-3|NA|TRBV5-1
CASSVEYSTDTQYF
TGCGCCAGCAGCGTTGAATACAGCACAGATACGCAGTATTTT
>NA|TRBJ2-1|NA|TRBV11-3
CASRRGGGYSEQLF
TGTGCCAGCAGGAGGGGTGGGGGGTACAGTGAGCAGTTATTC
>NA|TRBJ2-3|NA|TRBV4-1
CASSQGASGASAVTDTQYF
TGCGCCAGCAGCCAAGGGGCCTCCGGGGCTAGCGCCGTCACAGATACGCAGTATTTT
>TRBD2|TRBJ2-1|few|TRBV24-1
CATSETSGRGVEQFF
TGTGCCACCAGTGAAACTAGCGGGAGGGGTGTTGAGCAGTTCTTC
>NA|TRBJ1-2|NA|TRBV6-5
CGSSGDRPRYGCTF
NA
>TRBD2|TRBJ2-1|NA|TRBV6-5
CASSYRRRLAAYNEQFF
TGTGCCAGCAGTTATCGTCGGAGGCTAGCGGCCTACAATGAGCAGTTCTTC
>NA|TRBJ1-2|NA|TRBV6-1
CASRRAGYDDYTF
TGTGCCAGCAGAAGAGCAGGGTACGATGACTACACCTTC
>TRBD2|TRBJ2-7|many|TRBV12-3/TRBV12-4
CASSKREGLREQYF
TGTGCCAGCAGTAAGCGGGAGGGCCTCAGAGAGCAGTACTTC